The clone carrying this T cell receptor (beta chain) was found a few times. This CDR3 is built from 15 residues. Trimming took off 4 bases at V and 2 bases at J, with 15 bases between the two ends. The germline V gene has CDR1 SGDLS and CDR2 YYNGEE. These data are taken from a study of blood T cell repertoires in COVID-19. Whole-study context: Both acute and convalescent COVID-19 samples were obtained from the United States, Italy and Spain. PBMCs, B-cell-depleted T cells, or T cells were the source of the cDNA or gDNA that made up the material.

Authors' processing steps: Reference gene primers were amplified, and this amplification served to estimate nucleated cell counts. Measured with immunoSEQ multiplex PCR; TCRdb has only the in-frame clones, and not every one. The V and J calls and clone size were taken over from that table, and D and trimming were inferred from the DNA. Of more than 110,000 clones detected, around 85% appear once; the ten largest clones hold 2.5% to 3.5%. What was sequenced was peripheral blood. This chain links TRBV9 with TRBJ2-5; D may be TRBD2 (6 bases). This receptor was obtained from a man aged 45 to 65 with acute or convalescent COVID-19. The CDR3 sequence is CASSPLVRGQETQYF. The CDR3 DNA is TGTGCCAGCAGCCCTCTAGTCCGGGGGCAAGAGACCCAGTACTTC.